This T cell receptor (beta chain) appears in the sequencing data of a study of T cell repertoires in cytomegalovirus infection. In the study overall: CMV infection and matching HLA type were both indicated by public TCR beta signatures. General study results and limits: The study identified carriers of CMV plus the relevant HLA from cumulative public TCR beta family frequency. Within the response measured ex vivo, HLA-C-restricted CMV-specific TCR beta clonotypes were dominant.

The V gene lost 2 bases and the J gene lost 2 bases, with 9 bases spanning the gap. CDR1 and CDR2 (germline): MNHNY, SVGAGI (reference sequence). The CDR3 is made up of 14 amino acids. A word on this clonotype: Its antigen remains unidentified.

MiXCR, applied by TCRdb to the reads, yields one record per CDR3 protein. Among about 400,000 distinct CDR3 sequences, 15% to 20% were seen once, and the ten largest hold approximately 8%. Sequences were obtained from PBMCs. The chain employs TRBV6-6 and TRBJ2-5; D unclear. The receptor's source is a human donor in good health (CMV status not recorded). Some clones in this sample may be carry-over from other donors' samples. The CDR3 sequence is CASSYRAEQETQYF. Here the CDR3 DNA reads TGTGCCAGCAGTTACAGAGCTGAGCAAGAGACCCAGTACTTC.